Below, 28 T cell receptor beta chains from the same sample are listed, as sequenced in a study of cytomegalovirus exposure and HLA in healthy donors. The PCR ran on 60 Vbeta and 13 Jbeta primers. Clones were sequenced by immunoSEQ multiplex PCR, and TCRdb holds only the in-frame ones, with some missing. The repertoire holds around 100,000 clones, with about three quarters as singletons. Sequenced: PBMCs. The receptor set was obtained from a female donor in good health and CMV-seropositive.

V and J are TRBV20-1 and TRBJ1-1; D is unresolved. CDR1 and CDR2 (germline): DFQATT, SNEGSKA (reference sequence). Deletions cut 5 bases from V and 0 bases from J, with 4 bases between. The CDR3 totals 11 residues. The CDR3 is CSALMNTEAFF. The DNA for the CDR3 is TGCAGTGCTCTAATGAACACTGAAGCTTTCTTT.

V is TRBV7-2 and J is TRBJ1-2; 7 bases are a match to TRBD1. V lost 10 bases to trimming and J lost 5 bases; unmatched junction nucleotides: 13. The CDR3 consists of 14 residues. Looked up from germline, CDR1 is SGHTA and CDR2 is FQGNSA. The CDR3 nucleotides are TGTGCCACCTCAGAAGGTGACAGGGAGTATGGCTACACCTTC. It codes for CATSEGDREYGYTF.

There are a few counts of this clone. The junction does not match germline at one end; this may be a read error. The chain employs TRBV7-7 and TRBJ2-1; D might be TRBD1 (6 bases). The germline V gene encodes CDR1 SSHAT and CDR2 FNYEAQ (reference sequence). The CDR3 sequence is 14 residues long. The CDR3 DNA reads TGTGCTAGCAGCCCAACAGGGTCAGTCGATGAGCAGTTCTTC. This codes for CASSPTGSVDEQFF.

The CDR3 nucleotides are TGCGCCAGCAGCCAAGGCTCCATCGGCGGGGGGGGTTACAATGAGCAGTTCTTC. Its protein is CASSQGSIGGGGYNEQFF. The V and J genes are TRBV4-3 and TRBJ2-1, with TRBD2 matching over 9 bases. The V and J ends lost 1 base and 4 bases, in that order; junction bases with no gene match: 11. The CDR3 covers 18 residues. CDR1 is LGHNA, CDR2 YSLEER, per germline.

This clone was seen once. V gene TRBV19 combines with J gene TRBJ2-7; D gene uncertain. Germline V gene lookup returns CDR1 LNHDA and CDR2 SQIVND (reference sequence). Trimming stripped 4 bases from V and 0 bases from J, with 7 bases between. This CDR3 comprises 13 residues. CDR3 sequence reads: CASSTVGSYEQYF. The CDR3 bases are TGTGCCAGTAGTACGGTTGGCTCCTACGAGCAGTACTTC.

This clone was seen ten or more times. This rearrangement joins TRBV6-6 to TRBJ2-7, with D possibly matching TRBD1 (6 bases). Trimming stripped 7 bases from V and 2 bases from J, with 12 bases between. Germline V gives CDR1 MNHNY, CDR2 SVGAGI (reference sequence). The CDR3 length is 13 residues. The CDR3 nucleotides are TGTGCCAGCACCCCACAGGGAACCTACGAGCAGTACTTC. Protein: CASTPQGTYEQYF.

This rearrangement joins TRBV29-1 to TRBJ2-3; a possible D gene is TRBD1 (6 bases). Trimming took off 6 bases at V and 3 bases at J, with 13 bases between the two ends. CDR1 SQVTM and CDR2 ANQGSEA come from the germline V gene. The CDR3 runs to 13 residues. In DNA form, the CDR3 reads TGCAGCGTCCCAAGGGACACGACAGATACGCAGTATTTT. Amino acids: CSVPRDTTDTQYF.

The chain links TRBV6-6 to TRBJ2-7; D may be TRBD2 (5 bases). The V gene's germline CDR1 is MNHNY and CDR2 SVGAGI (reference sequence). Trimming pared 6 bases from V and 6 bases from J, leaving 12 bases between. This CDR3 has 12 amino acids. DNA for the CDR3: TGTGCCAGCAGCCCTCTGGGGAGCGAGCAGTACTTC. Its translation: CASSPLGSEQYF.

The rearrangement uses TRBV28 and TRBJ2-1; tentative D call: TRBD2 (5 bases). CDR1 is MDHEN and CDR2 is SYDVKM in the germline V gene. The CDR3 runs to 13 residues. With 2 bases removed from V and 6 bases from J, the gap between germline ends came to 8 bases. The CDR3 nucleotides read TGTGCCAGCAGTTTACAAGGACTCAATGAGCAGTTCTTC. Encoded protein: CASSLQGLNEQFF.

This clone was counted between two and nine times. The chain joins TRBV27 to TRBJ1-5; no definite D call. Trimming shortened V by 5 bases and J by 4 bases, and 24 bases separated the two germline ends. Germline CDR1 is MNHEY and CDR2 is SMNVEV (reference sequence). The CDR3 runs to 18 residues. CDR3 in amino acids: CASSRFGGTHYGNQPQHF. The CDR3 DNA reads TGTGCCAGCAGTCGCTTCGGAGGCACTCATTACGGGAATCAGCCCCAGCATTTT.

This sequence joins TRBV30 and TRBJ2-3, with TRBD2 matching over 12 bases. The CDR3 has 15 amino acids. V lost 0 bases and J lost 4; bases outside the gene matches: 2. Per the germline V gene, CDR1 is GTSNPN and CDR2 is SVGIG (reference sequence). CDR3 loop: CAWSVLAGGADTQYF. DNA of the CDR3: TGTGCCTGGAGTGTACTAGCGGGAGGTGCAGATACGCAGTATTTT.

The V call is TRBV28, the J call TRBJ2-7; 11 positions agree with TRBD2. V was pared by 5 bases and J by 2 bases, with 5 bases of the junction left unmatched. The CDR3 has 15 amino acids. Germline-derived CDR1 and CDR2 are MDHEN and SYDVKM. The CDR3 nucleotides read TGTGCCAGCAGTCAGGGGACTAGCGGAGCCTACGAGCAGTACTTC. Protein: CASSQGTSGAYEQYF. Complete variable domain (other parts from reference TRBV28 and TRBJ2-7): DVKVTQSSRYLVKRTGEKVFLECVQDMDHENMFWYRQDPGLGLRLIYFSYDVKMKEKGDIPEGYSVSREKKERFSLILESASTNQTSMYLCASSQGTSGAYEQYFGPGTRLTVT.

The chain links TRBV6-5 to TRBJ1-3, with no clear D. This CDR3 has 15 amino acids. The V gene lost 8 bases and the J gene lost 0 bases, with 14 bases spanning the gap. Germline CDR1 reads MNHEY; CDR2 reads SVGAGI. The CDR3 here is CASRREGASGNTIYF. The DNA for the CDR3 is TGTGCCAGCCGTCGAGAGGGAGCCTCTGGAAACACCATATATTTT.

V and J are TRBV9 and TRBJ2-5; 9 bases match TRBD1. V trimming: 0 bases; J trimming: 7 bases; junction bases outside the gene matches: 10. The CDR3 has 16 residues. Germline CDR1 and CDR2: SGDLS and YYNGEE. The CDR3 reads CASSVAPGQGDGTQYF. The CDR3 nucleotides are TGTGCCAGCAGCGTAGCGCCGGGACAGGGCGATGGGACCCAGTACTTC.

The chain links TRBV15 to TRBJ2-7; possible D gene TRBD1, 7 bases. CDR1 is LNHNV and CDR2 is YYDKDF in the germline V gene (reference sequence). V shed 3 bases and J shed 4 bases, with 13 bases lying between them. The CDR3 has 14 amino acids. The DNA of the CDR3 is TGTGCCACCAGCAGGGGAGGACAGGTGTACGAGCAGTACTTC. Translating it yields CATSRGGQVYEQYF.

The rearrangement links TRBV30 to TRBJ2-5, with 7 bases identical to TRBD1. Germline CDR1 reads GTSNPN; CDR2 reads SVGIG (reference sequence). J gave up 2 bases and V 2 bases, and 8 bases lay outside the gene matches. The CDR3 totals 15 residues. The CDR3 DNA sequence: TGTGCCTGGAGTCTCGGGCAGGGGGATCAAGAGACCCAGTACTTC. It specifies CAWSLGQGDQETQYF.

The DNA of the CDR3 is TGTGCCAGCAGCGCGGGAACTAGCACAGATACGCAGTATTTT. Protein product: CASSAGTSTDTQYF. The J gene is TRBJ2-3, the V gene TRBV9, with D perhaps TRBD2 (5 bases). Trimming stripped 3 bases from V and 0 bases from J, with 8 bases between. The CDR3 runs 14 residues. Germline V gene lookup returns CDR1 SGDLS and CDR2 YYNGEE.

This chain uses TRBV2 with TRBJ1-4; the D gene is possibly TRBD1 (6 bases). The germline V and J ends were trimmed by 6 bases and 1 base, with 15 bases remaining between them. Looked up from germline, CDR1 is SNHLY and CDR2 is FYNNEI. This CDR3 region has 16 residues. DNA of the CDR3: TGTGCCAGCAGAAGTCAGGGGAGTGGAACTAATGAAAAACTGTTTTTT. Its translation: CASRSQGSGTNEKLFF.

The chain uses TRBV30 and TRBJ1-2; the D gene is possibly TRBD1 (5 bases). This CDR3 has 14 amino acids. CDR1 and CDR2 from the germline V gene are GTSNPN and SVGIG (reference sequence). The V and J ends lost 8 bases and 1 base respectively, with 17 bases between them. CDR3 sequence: CAKTPGGNNYGYTF. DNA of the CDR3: TGTGCCAAAACGCCGGGGGGAAATAACTATGGCTACACCTTC.

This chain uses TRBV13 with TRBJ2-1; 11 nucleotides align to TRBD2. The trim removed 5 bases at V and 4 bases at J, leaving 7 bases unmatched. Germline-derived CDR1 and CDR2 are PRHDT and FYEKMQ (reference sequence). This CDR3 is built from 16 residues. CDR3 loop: CASSLQLAGVYNEQFF. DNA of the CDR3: TGTGCCAGCAGCCTCCAACTAGCGGGAGTTTACAATGAGCAGTTCTTC.

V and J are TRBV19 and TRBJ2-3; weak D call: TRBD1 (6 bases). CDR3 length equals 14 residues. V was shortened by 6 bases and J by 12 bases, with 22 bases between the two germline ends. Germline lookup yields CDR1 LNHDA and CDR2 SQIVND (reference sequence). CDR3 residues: CASSGQGKPNPQYF. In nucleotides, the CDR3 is TGTGCCAGTAGCGGGCAGGGGAAACCCAACCCACAGTATTTT.

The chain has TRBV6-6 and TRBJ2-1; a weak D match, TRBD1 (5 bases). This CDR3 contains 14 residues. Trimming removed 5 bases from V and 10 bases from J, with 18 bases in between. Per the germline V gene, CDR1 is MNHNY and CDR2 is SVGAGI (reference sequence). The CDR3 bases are TGTGCCAGCAGTAATCCCCCCCCCACAGGAGAGCAGTTCTTC. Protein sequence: CASSNPPPTGEQFF.

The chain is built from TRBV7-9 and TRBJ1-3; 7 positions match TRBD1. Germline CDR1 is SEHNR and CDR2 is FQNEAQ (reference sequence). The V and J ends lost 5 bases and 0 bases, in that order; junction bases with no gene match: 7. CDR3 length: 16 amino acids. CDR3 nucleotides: TGTGCCAGCAGCGACAGGGATCGGGACTCTGGAAACACCATATATTTT. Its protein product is CASSDRDRDSGNTIYF.

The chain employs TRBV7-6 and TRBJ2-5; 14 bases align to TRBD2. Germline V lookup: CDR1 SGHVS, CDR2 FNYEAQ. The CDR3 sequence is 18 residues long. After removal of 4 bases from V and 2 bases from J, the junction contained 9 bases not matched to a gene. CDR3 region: CASSSAPGTSGSQETQYF. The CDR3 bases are TGTGCCAGCAGCTCCGCCCCTGGGACTAGCGGGAGTCAAGAGACCCAGTACTTC.

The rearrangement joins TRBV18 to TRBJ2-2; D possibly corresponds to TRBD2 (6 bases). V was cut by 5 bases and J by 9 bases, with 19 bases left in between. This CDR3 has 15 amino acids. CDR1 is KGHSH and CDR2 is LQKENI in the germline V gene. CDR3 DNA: TGTGCCAGCTCAGCCCCCGGGACTGCCGGCCGGGAGCTGTTTTTT. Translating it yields CASSAPGTAGRELFF.

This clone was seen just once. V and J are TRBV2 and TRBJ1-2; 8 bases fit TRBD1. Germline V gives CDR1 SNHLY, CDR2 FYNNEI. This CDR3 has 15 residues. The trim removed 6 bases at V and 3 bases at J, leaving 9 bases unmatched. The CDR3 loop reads CASRGGQGSHYGYTF. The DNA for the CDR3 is TGTGCCAGCAGGGGTGGACAGGGATCCCACTATGGCTACACCTTC.

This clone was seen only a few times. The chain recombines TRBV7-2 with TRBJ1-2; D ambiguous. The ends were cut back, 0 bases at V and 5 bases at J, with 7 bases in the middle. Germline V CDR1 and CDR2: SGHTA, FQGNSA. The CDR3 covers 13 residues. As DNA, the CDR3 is TGTGCCAGCAGCTTAGCTGGCAGTTATGGCTACACCTTC. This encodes CASSLAGSYGYTF. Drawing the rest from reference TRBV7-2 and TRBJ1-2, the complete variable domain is GAGVSQSPSNKVTEKGKDVELRCDPISGHTALYWYRQSLGQGLEFLIYFQGNSAPDKSGLPSDRFSAERTGGSVSTLTIQRTQQEDSAVYLCASSLAGSYGYTFGSGTRLTVV.

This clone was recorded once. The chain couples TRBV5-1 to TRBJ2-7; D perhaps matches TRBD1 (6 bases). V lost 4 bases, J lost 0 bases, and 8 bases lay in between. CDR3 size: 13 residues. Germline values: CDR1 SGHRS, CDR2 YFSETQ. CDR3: CASSADSSYEQYF. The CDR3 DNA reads TGCGCCAGCAGCGCGGACAGCTCCTACGAGCAGTACTTC.